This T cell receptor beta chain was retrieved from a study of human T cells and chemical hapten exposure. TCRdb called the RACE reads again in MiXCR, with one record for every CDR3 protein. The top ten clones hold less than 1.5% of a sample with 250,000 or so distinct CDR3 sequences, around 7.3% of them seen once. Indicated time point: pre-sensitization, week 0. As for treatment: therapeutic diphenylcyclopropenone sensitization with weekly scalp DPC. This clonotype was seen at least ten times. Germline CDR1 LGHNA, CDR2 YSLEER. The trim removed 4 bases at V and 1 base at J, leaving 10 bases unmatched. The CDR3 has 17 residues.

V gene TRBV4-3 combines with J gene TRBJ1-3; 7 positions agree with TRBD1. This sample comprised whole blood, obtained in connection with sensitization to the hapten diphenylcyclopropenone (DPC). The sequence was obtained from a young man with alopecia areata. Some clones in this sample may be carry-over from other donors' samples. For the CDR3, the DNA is TGCGCCAGCAGCCGTAGGACACAGGGGTATTCTGGAAACACCATATATTTT. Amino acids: CASSRRTQGYSGNTIYF.